This is a list of T cell receptor beta chains from one sample in a study of beta chain features in type 1 diabetes. Clones were read by immunoSEQ multiplex PCR, and TCRdb kept only the in-frame ones, dropping some. In the table there are under 850,000 clones, roughly 13% of which are singletons. The sequenced material came from naive CD4+ T cells from blood. These receptors all stem from a man in his late teens or twenties with type 1 diabetes. Both conserved end residues are part of each CDR3. A D gene is named only where the DNA matches it firmly. Rows may omit the clone size; those that give it use once, few, many or a size class.

NA,TRBV30,NA,14,TRBJ1-6,TGTGCCTCCTCATGGGGCCGGGGTGGTTCACCCCTCCACTTT,CASSWGRGGSPLHF
NA,TRBV9,TRBD2,15,TRBJ2-1,TGTGCCAGCAGCGTAGGGGAGGGACTGTCCGTGGAGCAGTTCTTC,CASSVGEGLSVEQFF
NA,TRBV29-1,TRBD2,15,TRBJ2-1,TGCAGCGTTTCTATGGCGGGGGGGCCTCGCAATGAGCAGTTCTTC,CSVSMAGGPRNEQFF
few,TRBV2,NA,15,TRBJ1-4,TGTGCCAGCAGTCTCCCCCAGGGGACTAATGAAAAACTGTTTTTT,CASSLPQGTNEKLFF
few,TRBV6-1,TRBD1,13,TRBJ1-2,TGTGCCAGCAGTGAAACAGGGGACTATGGCTACACCTTC,CASSETGDYGYTF
few,TRBV7-2,NA,13,TRBJ2-1,TGTGCCAGCAGCTTCTCCTGGGGCAGTGAGCAGTTCTTC,CASSFSWGSEQFF
few,TRBV6-1,NA,14,TRBJ2-5,TGTGCCAGCAGTGAACCGGGCCTGACGGAGACCCAGTACTTC,CASSEPGLTETQYF
few,TRBV2,NA,15,TRBJ2-3,TGTGCCAGCATGGAGGGTTCCCGTCGGACAGATACGCAGTATTTT,CASMEGSRRTDTQYF
few,TRBV21-1,NA,15,TRBJ1-5,TGTGCCACCAGACGATCGGACAGGGTGGACCAGCCCCAGCATTTT,CATRRSDRVDQPQHF
NA,TRBV25-1,TRBD1,14,TRBJ2-7,TGTGCCAGCAGGGACCGGGACAGGCGCTACGAGCAGTACTTC,CASRDRDRRYEQYF
NA,TRBV14,NA,12,TRBJ1-6,TGTGCCAGCAGCCAAGTTAATTCACCCCTCCACTTT,CASSQVNSPLHF
NA,TRBV30,TRBD2,16,TRBJ2-1,TGTGCCTGCCTTAGCGGGGGGGCCCTCTCCTACAATGAGCAGTTCTTC,CACLSGGALSYNEQFF
few,TRBV9,NA,18,TRBJ2-3,TGTGCCAGCAGCGTAGAAGGACTGTCCGTCCGCCCCACAGATACGCAGTATTTT,CASSVEGLSVRPTDTQYF
NA,TRBV30,NA,14,TRBJ1-1,TGTGCCTGGAGTGTACTACAGGTGAACACTGAAGCTTTCTTT,CAWSVLQVNTEAFF
few,TRBV5-1,TRBD1,14,TRBJ1-4,TGCGCCAGCAGCGTGGGACAGGGCGTCGCAAAACTGTTTTTT,CASSVGQGVAKLFF
NA,TRBV29-1,TRBD1,13,TRBJ2-7,TGCAGCGTTGAGACAGGGAGCTCCTACGAGCAGTACTTC,CSVETGSSYEQYF
few,TRBV19,TRBD1,13,TRBJ2-7,TGTGCCAGTAGTGGACAGGGAGGCGACGAGCAGTACTTC,CASSGQGGDEQYF
few,TRBV7-9,NA,12,TRBJ2-7,TGTGCCAGCAGCTCGTCCATTGGCGAGCAGTACTTC,CASSSSIGEQYF
once,TRBV2,NA,16,TRBJ2-1,TGTGCCAGCAGTCAATTCGGGGGTCTCCCTGGCGATGAGCAGTTCTTC,CASSQFGGLPGDEQFF
few,TRBV10-3,TRBD1,15,TRBJ1-1,TGTGCCATCAGTGAGACCATCACAGGGGACACTGAAGCTTTCTTT,CAISETITGDTEAFF
NA,TRBV6-5,NA,13,TRBJ2-3,TGTGCCAGCCTTCTACCTAGCACAGATACGCAGTATTTT,CASLLPSTDTQYF
few,TRBV4-2,TRBD1,16,TRBJ2-5,TGTGCCAGCAGCCGCCCTTGGGGGACAGACCAAGAGACCCAGTACTTC,CASSRPWGTDQETQYF
few,TRBV28,NA,11,TRBJ1-5,TGTGCCAGCAGAAAGAATCAGCCCCAGCATTTT,CASRKNQPQHF
few,TRBV29-1,TRBD1,14,TRBJ2-5,TGCAGCGTTGAAAGGGGGCAGGGGTGGGAGACCCAGTACTTC,CSVERGQGWETQYF
NA,TRBV30,NA,14,TRBJ1-3,TGTGCCTGGAGTGTACTCAGCTCTGGAAACACCATATATTTT,CAWSVLSSGNTIYF
few,TRBV6-6,NA,14,TRBJ2-3,TGTGCCAGCAGAATCGAGGGGGGCACAGATACGCAGTATTTT,CASRIEGGTDTQYF
few,TRBV30,NA,13,TRBJ1-5,TGTGCCTGGAACCCGGGGGTTGGGCAGCCCCAGCATTTT,CAWNPGVGQPQHF
few,TRBV30,TRBD1,12,TRBJ1-1,TGTGCCTGGAGTAGGGACAGCCTAGAAGCTTTCTTT,CAWSRDSLEAFF
few,TRBV5-1,NA,14,TRBJ1-1,TGCGCCAGCAGCTTAGGGCTGACGGACACTGAAGCTTTCTTT,CASSLGLTDTEAFF
few,TRBV7-9,NA,17,TRBJ1-1,TGTGCCAGCAGCTCCCCCCCGGGAGGGCCGGAGAACACTGAAGCTTTCTTT,CASSSPPGGPENTEAFF
NA,TRBV30,NA,13,TRBJ1-1,TGTGCCTGGACGGGGACGGGTTTGGTCGTTTCTTTCTTT,CAWTGTGLVVSFF
few,TRBV25-1,NA,16,TRBJ2-2,TGTGCCAGCAGTGAACAGGGAATAGAAAACACCGGGGAGCTGTTTTTT,CASSEQGIENTGELFF
few,TRBV6-6,NA,14,TRBJ2-7,TGTGCCAGCAGTTTCGAACTGGAGAACTACGAGCAGTACTTC,CASSFELENYEQYF
few,TRBV10-3,TRBD1,16,TRBJ2-1,TGTGCCATCAGTGAGTTTGCAGGGGGTAATGACAATGAGCAGTTCTTC,CAISEFAGGNDNEQFF
NA,TRBV13,NA,16,TRBJ1-5,TGTGCCAGCAGCCTTCGGGGGGAGGAGGGGTTACAGCCCCAGCATTTT,CASSLRGEEGLQPQHF
few,TRBV7-9,NA,12,TRBJ2-2,TGTGCCTCAGAGGGCCCCCCCGGGGAGCTGTTTTTT,CASEGPPGELFF
few,TRBV5-1,TRBD1,16,TRBJ1-2,TGCGCCAGCAGAACGGGACAGGGCCATGCAAACTATGGCTACACCTTC,CASRTGQGHANYGYTF
few,TRBV10-3,TRBD1,14,TRBJ2-1,TGTGCCATCAACTACGGACAGGGAAACAATGAGCAGTTCTTC,CAINYGQGNNEQFF
few,TRBV5-1,TRBD1,14,TRBJ1-1,TGCGCCAGCAGCTTCAGGACAGGGGACACTGAAGCTTTCTTT,CASSFRTGDTEAFF
few,TRBV13,NA,13,TRBJ1-1,TGTGCCAGCAGCTTACCAACGAACACTGAAGCTTTCTTT,CASSLPTNTEAFF
few,TRBV28,NA,14,TRBJ1-2,TGTGCCAGCAGTCCACCCAGGCCGGTCTATGGCTACACCTTC,CASSPPRPVYGYTF
NA,TRBV7-9,TRBD1,14,TRBJ1-6,TGTGCCAGCAGCTCCCGACAGGGAGGTTCACCCCTCCACTTT,CASSSRQGGSPLHF
few,TRBV5-4,NA,15,TRBJ2-3,TGTGCCAGCAGCTTTGGCGGGCCTAGCACAGATACGCAGTATTTT,CASSFGGPSTDTQYF
NA,TRBV5-6,NA,11,TRBJ2-1,TGTGCCAGCAGCTTGGAGGACAAACAGTTCTTC,CASSLEDKQFF
NA,TRBV18,NA,13,TRBJ2-5,TGTGCCAGCTCACCATGGGGGCAAGAGACCCAGTACTTC,CASSPWGQETQYF
NA,TRBV7-8,NA,12,TRBJ2-3,TGTGCCAGCAGCCGAGGCACAGATACGCAGTATTTT,CASSRGTDTQYF
few,TRBV15,NA,15,TRBJ2-7,TGTGCCACCAGCAGAGATAAGGGGACGGACTACGAGCAGTACTTC,CATSRDKGTDYEQYF